This TCR beta chain comes out of a study of cytomegalovirus exposure and HLA in healthy donors. Study observations and caveats: Three CMV-associated chains were confirmed in vitro to be specific for CMV antigens. Using the classifier, cytomegalovirus status was reportedly diagnosed with high specificity and sensitivity.

The validation cohort, a group of 120 subjects, included the donors and was separate from the roughly 720-subject first cohort. Only in-frame clones appear in the TCRdb table, and some are missing; sequencing was by immunoSEQ multiplex PCR. The repertoire holds approximately 220,000 clones, around nine tenths seen once, with roughly 1% in the top ten. This clone has a single count. No antigen is known for it. The germline V gene encodes CDR1 SGHDT and CDR2 YYEEEE. Trimming at V came to 2 bases and at J to 7 bases, leaving 10 bases not matched to a gene. This CDR3 comprises 15 residues. Material for sequencing was PBMCs. This TCR came from a woman between 18 and 29 years old in good health and CMV-seronegative. The J gene is TRBJ2-3, the V gene TRBV5-6; 7 nucleotides agree with TRBD2. The CDR3 DNA follows: TGTGCCAGCAGCTTCCTAGCGGCGGAGGTAAATACGCAGTATTTT. Protein: CASSFLAAEVNTQYF.